This T cell receptor beta chain is drawn from a study of OX40 agonist ivuxolimab in advanced cancers. Study context: Earlier anti-PD-1, anti-PD-L1 or anti-CTLA-4 therapy was permitted; about 44% had received some. Three patients showed partial responses: one hepatocellular carcinoma and two cutaneous melanoma cases. Findings of the study overall: What antigens the expanded peripheral T cells recognized was never established. In general, CD8+ T cells held more expanded clones than CD4+ did, on average.

Sequencing used immunoSEQ multiplex PCR; TCRdb keeps in-frame clones, though not all of them. The sample consists of 30,000 or so clones, 80% to 85% of them appearing once. Trimming stripped 6 bases from V and 7 bases from J, with 12 bases between. The length of the CDR3 is 11 residues. Looked up from germline, CDR1 is SQVTM and CDR2 is ANQGSEA. To note about this clone: Its antigen is undetermined.

The TCR was taken from an adult with an advanced solid tumor such as melanoma, head and neck, liver or kidney cancer. The J gene is TRBJ1-2, the V gene TRBV29-1, with D uncertain. Sequenced material: CD4+ or CD8+ T cells sorted from blood, taken in a trial of the OX40 agonist ivuxolimab. The CDR3 protein is CSVKPGPGYTF. DNA for the CDR3: TGCAGCGTCAAACCAGGCCCTGGCTACACCTTC.